A single count supports the clone carrying this T cell receptor (beta chain). The data were obtained in a study of CD8+ T cells in alopecia areata. The V segment lost 5 bases and the J segment 1 base; nucleotides outside the gene matches: 4. The CDR3 covers 13 residues. Germline loops: CDR1 GTSNPN, CDR2 SVGIG (reference sequence). Sequencing used cDNA as its template, made by extracting RNA and reverse transcribing it. TCRdb keeps only in-frame clones here, not all; method: immunoSEQ multiplex PCR. The sample yields about 180,000 clones, approximately 59% seen once. This specimen was CD4+ T cells sorted from blood, taken at week 0. The V gene is TRBV30, the J gene TRBJ2-5; 7 bases fit TRBD2. The receptor's source is a human donor with alopecia areata. The CDR3 coding sequence is TGTGCCTGGCTGCCGGGGGGCCAAGAGACCCAGTACTTC. Its translation: CAWLPGGQETQYF. Combining the CDR3 with reference TRBV30 and TRBJ2-5 gives the whole variable domain SQTIHQWPATLVQPVGSPLSLECTVEGTSNPNLYWYRQAAGRGLQLLFYSVGIGQISSEVPQNLSASRPQDRQFILSSKKLLLSDSGFYLCAWLPGGQETQYFGPGTRLLVL.